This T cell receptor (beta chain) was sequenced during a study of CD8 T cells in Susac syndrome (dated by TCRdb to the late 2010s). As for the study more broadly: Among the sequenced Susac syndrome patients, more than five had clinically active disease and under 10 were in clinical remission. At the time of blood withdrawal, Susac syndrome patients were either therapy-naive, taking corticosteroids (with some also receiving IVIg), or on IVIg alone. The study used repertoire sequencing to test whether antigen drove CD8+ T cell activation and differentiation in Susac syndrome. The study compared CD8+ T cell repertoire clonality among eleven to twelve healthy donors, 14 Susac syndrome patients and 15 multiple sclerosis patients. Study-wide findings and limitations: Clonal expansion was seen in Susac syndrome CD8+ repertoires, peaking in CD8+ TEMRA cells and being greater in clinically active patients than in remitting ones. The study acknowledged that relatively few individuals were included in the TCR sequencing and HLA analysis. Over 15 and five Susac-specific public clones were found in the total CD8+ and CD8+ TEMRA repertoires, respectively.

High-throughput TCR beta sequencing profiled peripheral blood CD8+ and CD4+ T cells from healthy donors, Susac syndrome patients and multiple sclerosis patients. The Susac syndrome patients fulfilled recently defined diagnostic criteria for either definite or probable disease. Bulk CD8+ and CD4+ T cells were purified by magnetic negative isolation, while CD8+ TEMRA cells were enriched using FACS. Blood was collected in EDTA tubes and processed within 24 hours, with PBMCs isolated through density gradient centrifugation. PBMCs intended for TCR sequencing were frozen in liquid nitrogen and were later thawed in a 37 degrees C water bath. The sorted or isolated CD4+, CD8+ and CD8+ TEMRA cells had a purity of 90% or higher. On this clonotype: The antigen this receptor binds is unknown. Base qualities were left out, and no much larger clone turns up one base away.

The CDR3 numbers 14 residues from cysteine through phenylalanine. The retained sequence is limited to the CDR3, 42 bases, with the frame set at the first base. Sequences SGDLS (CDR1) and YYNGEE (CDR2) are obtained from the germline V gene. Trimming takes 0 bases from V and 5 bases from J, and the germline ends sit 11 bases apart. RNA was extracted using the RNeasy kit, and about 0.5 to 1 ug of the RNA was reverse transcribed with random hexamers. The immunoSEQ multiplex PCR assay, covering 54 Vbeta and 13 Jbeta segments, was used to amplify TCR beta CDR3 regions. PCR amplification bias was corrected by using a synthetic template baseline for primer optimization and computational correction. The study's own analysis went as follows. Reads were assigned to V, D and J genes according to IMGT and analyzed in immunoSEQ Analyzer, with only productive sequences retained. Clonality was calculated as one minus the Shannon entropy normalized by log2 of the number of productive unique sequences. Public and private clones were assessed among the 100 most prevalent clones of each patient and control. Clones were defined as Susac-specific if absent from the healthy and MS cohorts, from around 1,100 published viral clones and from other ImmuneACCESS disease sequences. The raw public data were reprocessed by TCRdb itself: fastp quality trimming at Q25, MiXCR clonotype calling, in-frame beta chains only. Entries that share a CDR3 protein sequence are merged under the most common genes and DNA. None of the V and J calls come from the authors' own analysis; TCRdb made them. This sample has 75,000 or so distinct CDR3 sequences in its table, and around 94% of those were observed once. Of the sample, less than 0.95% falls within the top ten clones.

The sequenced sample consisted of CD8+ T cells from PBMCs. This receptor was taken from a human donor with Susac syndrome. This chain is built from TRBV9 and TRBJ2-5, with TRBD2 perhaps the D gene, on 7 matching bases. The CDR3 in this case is CASSVAGGEETQYF. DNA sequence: TGTGCCAGCAGCGTAGCGGGGGGCGAGGAGACCCAGTACTTC.